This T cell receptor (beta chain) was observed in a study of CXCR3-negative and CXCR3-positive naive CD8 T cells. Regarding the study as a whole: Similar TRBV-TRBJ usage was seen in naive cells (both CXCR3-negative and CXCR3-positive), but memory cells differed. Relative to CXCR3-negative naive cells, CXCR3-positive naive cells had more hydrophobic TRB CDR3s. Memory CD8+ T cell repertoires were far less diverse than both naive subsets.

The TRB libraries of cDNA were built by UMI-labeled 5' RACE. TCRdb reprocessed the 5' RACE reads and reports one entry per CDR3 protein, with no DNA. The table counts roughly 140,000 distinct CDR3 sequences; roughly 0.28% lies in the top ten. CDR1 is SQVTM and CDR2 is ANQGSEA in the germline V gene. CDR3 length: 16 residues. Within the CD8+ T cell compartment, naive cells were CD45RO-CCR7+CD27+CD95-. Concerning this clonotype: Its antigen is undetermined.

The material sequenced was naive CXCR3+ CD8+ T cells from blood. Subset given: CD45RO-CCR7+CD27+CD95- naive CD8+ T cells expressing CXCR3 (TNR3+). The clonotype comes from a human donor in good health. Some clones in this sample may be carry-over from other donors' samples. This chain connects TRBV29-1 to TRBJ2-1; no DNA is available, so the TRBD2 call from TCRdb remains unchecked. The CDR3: CSVVSGGSGSYNEQFF.